This T cell receptor (beta chain) was documented in a study of T cells in Graves' hyperthyroidism and ophthalmopathy. Using RNA transcripts as the source, TCR beta CDR3 regions were amplified. First-round RT-PCR targeting the TCR CDR3 was performed with the HTBI primer set. Each CDR3 protein is one row after TCRdb ran MiXCR on the multiplex PCR reads. The repertoire includes around 520,000 distinct CDR3 sequences, roughly a quarter of them detected once, and about 11% sits in the top ten. This clonotype was counted only a few times. The antigen is unknown. Whole-study results and caveats: By a 13 V-J model, ophthalmopathy was set apart from stable hyperthyroidism. Blood shared most expanded thyroid clonotypes above 0.001.

CDR3 length: 16 residues. The germline CDR1 and CDR2 sequences are SGHVS and FQNEAQ. Trimming cost V 3 bases and J 0 bases, with 14 bases left between them. This TCR was sampled from a woman aged 25-40 years with Graves' ophthalmopathy. Specimen: blood. The chain recombines TRBV7-8 with TRBJ2-5, with D perhaps matching TRBD2 (5 bases). DNA of the CDR3: TGTGCCAGCAGCTTGGCTTCCAGCGGAGACCAAGAGACCCAGTACTTC. The encoded protein is CASSLASSGDQETQYF.